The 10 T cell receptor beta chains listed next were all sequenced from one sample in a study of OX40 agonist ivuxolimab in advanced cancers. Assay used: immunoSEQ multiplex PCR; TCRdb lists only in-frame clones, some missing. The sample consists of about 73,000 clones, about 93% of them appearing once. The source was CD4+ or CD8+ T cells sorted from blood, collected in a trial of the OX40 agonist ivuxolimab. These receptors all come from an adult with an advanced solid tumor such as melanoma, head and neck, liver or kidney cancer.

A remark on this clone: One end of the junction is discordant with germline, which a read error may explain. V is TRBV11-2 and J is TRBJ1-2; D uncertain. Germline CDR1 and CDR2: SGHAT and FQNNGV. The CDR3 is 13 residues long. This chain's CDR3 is CASSSTLNYGHTF. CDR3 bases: TGTGCCAGCAGCTCGACCTTAAACTATGGCCACACCTTC.

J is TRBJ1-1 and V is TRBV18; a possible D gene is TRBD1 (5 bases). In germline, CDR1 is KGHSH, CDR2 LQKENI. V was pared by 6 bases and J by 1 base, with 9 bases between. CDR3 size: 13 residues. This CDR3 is CASSRDQNTEAFF. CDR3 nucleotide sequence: TGTGCCAGCTCCAGGGATCAGAACACTGAAGCTTTCTTT.

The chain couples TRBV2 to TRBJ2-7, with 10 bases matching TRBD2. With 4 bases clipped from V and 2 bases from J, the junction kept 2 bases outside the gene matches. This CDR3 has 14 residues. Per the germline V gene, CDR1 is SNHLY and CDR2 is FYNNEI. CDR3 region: CASSGLAGAYEQYF. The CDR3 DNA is TGTGCCAGCAGTGGGCTAGCGGGGGCCTACGAGCAGTACTTC.

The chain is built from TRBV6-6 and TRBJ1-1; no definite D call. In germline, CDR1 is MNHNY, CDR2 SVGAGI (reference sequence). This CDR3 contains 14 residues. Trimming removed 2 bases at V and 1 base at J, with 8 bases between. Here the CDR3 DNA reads TGTGCCAGCAGTTACCACACCACGAACACTGAAGCTTTCTTT. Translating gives CASSYHTTNTEAFF.

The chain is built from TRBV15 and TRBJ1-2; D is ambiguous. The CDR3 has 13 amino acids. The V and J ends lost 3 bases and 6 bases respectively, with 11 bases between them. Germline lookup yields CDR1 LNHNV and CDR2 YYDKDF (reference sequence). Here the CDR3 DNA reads TGTGCCACCAGCAGGCAAGTGCGGGATGGCTACACCTTC. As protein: CATSRQVRDGYTF.

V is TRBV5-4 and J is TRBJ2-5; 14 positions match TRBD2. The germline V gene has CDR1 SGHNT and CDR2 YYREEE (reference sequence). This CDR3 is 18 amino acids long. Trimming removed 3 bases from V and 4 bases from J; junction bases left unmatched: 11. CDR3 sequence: CASSSPGTSGSGLETQYF. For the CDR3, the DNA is TGTGCCAGCAGCTCCCCCGGGACTAGCGGGAGCGGGTTAGAGACCCAGTACTTC.

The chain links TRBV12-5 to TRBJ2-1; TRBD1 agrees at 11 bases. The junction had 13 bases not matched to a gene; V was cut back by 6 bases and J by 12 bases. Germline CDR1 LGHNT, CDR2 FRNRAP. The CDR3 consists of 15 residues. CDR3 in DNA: TGTGCTAGTGGGAACCCGGGACAGGGGGGTCTGACGCAGTTCTTC. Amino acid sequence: CASGNPGQGGLTQFF.

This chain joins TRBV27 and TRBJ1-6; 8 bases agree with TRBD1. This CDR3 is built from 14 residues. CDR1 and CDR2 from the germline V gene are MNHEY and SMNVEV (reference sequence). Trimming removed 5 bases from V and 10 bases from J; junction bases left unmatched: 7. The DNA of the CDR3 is TGTGCCAGCAGTGTGGACAGGGCCATATCACCCCTCCACTTT. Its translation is CASSVDRAISPLHF.

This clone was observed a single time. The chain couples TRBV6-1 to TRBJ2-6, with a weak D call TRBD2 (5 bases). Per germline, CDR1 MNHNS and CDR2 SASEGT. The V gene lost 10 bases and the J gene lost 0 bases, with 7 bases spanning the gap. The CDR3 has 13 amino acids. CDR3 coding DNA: TGTGCCACCCGGGGCTCTGGGGCCAACGTCCTGACTTTC. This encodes CATRGSGANVLTF.

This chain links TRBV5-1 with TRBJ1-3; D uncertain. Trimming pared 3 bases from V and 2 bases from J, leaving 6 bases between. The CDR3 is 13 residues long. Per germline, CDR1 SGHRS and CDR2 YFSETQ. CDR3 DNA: TGCGCCAGCAGCTCCTTGACTGGAAACACCATATATTTT. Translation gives CASSSLTGNTIYF.